These 24 T cell receptor beta chains were sequenced from one sample in a study of cytomegalovirus exposure and HLA in healthy donors. Vbeta (60) and Jbeta (13) primers were used in the PCR. Using immunoSEQ multiplex PCR, the repertoire was profiled, and TCRdb retains in-frame clones only, with some absent. The profile shows roughly 250,000 clones, about four fifths of them singletons. What was sequenced was PBMCs. The receptors come from a girl aged 2-10 years in good health and CMV-seronegative.

The sample holds a few counts of this clone. This chain connects TRBV28 to TRBJ1-1; D may be TRBD1 (6 bases). Deletions cut 2 bases from V and 11 bases from J, with 15 bases between. Germline V gene sequence: CDR1 MDHEN, CDR2 SYDVKM. This CDR3 comprises 13 residues. CDR3 bases: TGTGCCAGCAGTTTAGCAGGGGCTCGGCCGGCTTTCTTT. Its translation: CASSLAGARPAFF.

The CDR3 sequence: CAISESTGAEEQFF. The DNA of the CDR3 is TGTGCCATCAGTGAGTCCACAGGGGCAGAAGAGCAGTTCTTC. The chain links TRBV10-3 to TRBJ2-1; 7 bases fit TRBD1. This CDR3 comprises 14 residues. Trimming cost V 0 bases and J 10 bases; bases outside gene matches: 6. CDR1 is ENHRY and CDR2 is SYGVKD in the germline V gene.

This chain connects TRBV5-1 to TRBJ1-2; D is undetermined. Between the trimmed V and J ends, which lost 1 base and 6 bases, there was a span of 10 bases. Germline V gives CDR1 SGHRS, CDR2 YFSETQ. The CDR3 spans 13 residues. This chain's CDR3 is CASSLLPVDGYTF. The CDR3 DNA is TGCGCCAGCAGCTTGCTACCCGTAGATGGCTACACCTTC.

This clone was found a few times. The V gene is TRBV19, the J gene TRBJ2-3, with TRBD1 as a possible D gene (5 bases). The germline gives CDR1 LNHDA, CDR2 SQIVND (reference sequence). V was pared by 7 bases and J by 0 bases, with 14 bases between. The CDR3 length is 15 residues. CDR3 loop: CASTADGHSTDTQYF. As DNA, the CDR3 is TGTGCCAGTACCGCGGACGGACATAGCACAGATACGCAGTATTTT.

The V gene is TRBV28, the J gene TRBJ1-2, with D maybe TRBD1 (5 bases). The ends were cut back, 11 bases at V and 10 bases at J, with 23 bases in the middle. Looked up from germline, CDR1 is MDHEN and CDR2 is SYDVKM. The CDR3 spans 13 residues. The DNA of the CDR3 is TGTGCCCACAGGTCGGCAGATCACCGTCCCTACACCTTC. Translation: CAHRSADHRPYTF.

This chain links TRBV4-1 with TRBJ1-1, with TRBD1 identical over 7 bases. Germline V gives CDR1 MGHRA, CDR2 YSYEKL. The trim removed 4 bases at V and 1 base at J, leaving 6 bases unmatched. CDR3 size: 15 residues. CDR3 region: CASSRGRDRNTEAFF. CDR3 DNA: TGCGCCAGCAGCCGCGGCCGGGACAGGAACACTGAAGCTTTCTTT.

V gene TRBV5-6 combines with J gene TRBJ1-1, with unresolved D. CDR1 and CDR2 (germline): SGHDT, YYEEEE. The CDR3 contains 12 residues. Trimming left V 1 base short and J 4 bases short, with 5 bases between. The CDR3 DNA reads TGTGCCAGCAGCTTGTTCAGCACTGAAGCTTTCTTT. This sequence encodes CASSLFSTEAFF.

V usage is TRBV5-1 and J usage is TRBJ2-5; 11 bases map to TRBD2. The CDR3 runs 15 residues. Per germline, CDR1 SGHRS and CDR2 YFSETQ. V dropped 1 base and J dropped 2; count of bases not matched to a gene: 1. The CDR3 region has the DNA TGCGCCAGCAGCTTGACTAGCGGGGGACAAGAGACCCAGTACTTC. Translated: CASSLTSGGQETQYF.

The V gene is TRBV14, the J gene TRBJ2-7, with D tentatively TRBD2 (7 bases). The CDR3 runs to 16 residues. The V gene lost 0 bases and the J gene lost 3 bases, with 15 bases spanning the gap. Germline CDR1 and CDR2: SGHDN and FVKESK. CDR3 residues: CASSQEGGWGGYEQYF. CDR3 DNA: TGTGCCAGCAGCCAAGAAGGGGGATGGGGGGGCTACGAGCAGTACTTC.

Points on this clone: This sample also contains other DNA sequences that code for the same CDR3. The rearrangement joins TRBV13 to TRBJ2-2; D gene unclear. This CDR3 has 15 residues. With 2 bases removed from V and 1 base from J, the gap between germline ends came to 8 bases. Looked up from germline, CDR1 is PRHDT and CDR2 is FYEKMQ (reference sequence). Here the CDR3 DNA reads TGTGCCAGCAGCTTAACGAGGAGGAACACCGGGGAGCTGTTTTTT. Translation: CASSLTRRNTGELFF. Together with reference TRBV13 and TRBJ2-2, the CDR3 gives the full variable domain: AAGVIQSPRHLIKEKRETATLKCYPIPRHDTVYWYQQGPGQDPQFLISFYEKMQSDKGSIPDRFSAQQFSDYHSELNMSSLELGDSALYFCASSLTRRNTGELFFGEGSRLTVL.

The rearrangement joins TRBV18 to TRBJ2-3; weak D call: TRBD2 (6 bases). The CDR3 consists of 13 residues. The V end was cut by 4 bases, the J end by 3 bases, with 8 bases between. In germline, CDR1 is KGHSH, CDR2 LQKENI. CDR3 protein: CASSRRETDTQYF. The CDR3 nucleotides read TGTGCCAGCTCACGCCGGGAGACAGATACGCAGTATTTT.

The chain has TRBV27 and TRBJ2-2; the match to TRBD1 covers 10 bases. Germline-derived CDR1 and CDR2 are MNHEY and SMNVEV (reference sequence). V lost 7 bases, J lost 8 bases, and 22 bases stayed unmatched. The CDR3 consists of 19 residues. CDR3 sequence reads: CASTETPGQGKWAPGELFF. The DNA for the CDR3 is TGTGCCAGCACCGAAACACCGGGACAGGGGAAATGGGCACCGGGGGAGCTGTTTTTT.

V is TRBV11-2 and J is TRBJ2-5; TRBD2 might be the D (5 bases). V gave up 1 base and J gave up 2 bases, with 11 bases separating them. Per the germline V gene, CDR1 is SGHAT and CDR2 is FQNNGV. The CDR3 is made up of 15 amino acids. The CDR3 bases are TGTGCCAGCAGCTTAGTTCTATGGGAGCAAGAGACCCAGTACTTC. It translates to CASSLVLWEQETQYF.

The chain recombines TRBV2 with TRBJ1-5, with D possibly matching TRBD1 (5 bases). Germline CDR1 SNHLY, CDR2 FYNNEI. Trimming pared 6 bases from V and 5 bases from J, leaving 17 bases between. CDR3 length: 15 residues. The CDR3 loop is CASRDSLPLDQPQHF. The CDR3 coding sequence is TGTGCCAGCAGAGACAGCCTGCCCTTGGATCAGCCCCAGCATTTT. Full variable domain (missing parts from reference TRBV2 and TRBJ1-5): EPEVTQTPSHQVTQMGQEVILRCVPISNHLYFYWYRQILGQKVEFLVSFYNNEISEKSEIFDDQFSVERPDGSNFTLKIRSTKLEDSAMYFCASRDSLPLDQPQHFGDGTRLSIL.

The chain uses TRBV7-3 and TRBJ2-4; 9 bases fit TRBD1. CDR1 is SGHTA and CDR2 is FQGTGA in the germline V gene. With 6 bases clipped from V and 7 bases from J, the junction kept 4 bases outside the gene matches. The CDR3 length is 13 residues. The CDR3 here is CASSLGQGNIQYF. CDR3 bases: TGTGCCAGCAGTCTCGGACAGGGGAACATTCAGTACTTC.

With regard to this clone: Germline is not matched at one junction end, which may reflect a read error. The rearrangement joins TRBV7-9 to TRBJ2-1, with 9 positions matching TRBD2. The CDR3 is 15 residues long. From germline, CDR1 is SEHNR and CDR2 FQNEAQ (reference sequence). CDR3 nucleotide sequence: TGTTCCAGCATTAACGGCGGGGGGGCCCGCAATGAGCAGTTCTTC. As protein: CSSINGGGARNEQFF.

The V and J genes are TRBV5-5 and TRBJ1-4, with D possibly matching TRBD1 (5 bases). The CDR3 has 15 amino acids. The germline V gene encodes CDR1 SGHKS and CDR2 YYEKEE (reference sequence). The V end lost 2 bases, the J end lost 4 bases, and 12 bases lay between the germline ends. The CDR3 reads CASSLTPGLNEKLFF. The CDR3 nucleotides read TGTGCCAGCAGCTTAACTCCGGGACTTAATGAAAAACTGTTTTTT.

This chain links TRBV9 with TRBJ2-1; D is possibly TRBD2 (6 bases). Germline values: CDR1 SGDLS, CDR2 YYNGEE. The CDR3 is 16 amino acids. The V gene lost 5 bases and the J gene lost 7 bases, with 22 bases spanning the gap. The CDR3 protein is CASSYFPEGPLNEQFF. DNA for the CDR3: TGTGCCAGCAGTTACTTCCCGGAGGGGCCACTTAATGAGCAGTTCTTC.

The chain links TRBV6-5 to TRBJ2-7; 8 bases line up with TRBD1. There are 14 residues in the CDR3. The junction had 6 bases not matched to a gene; V was cut back by 5 bases and J by 3 bases. The germline V gene has CDR1 MNHEY and CDR2 SVGAGI. CDR3 sequence: CASSRTGWDYEQYF. The CDR3 nucleotides are TGTGCCAGCAGTAGGACAGGGTGGGACTACGAGCAGTACTTC.

The chain employs TRBV29-1 and TRBJ2-3; 8 bases line up with TRBD2. Germline CDR1 SQVTM, CDR2 ANQGSEA. The CDR3 spans 23 residues. The V and J ends lost 3 bases and 0 bases, in that order; junction bases with no gene match: 29. The CDR3 loop reads CSVDGTRSRSGRTSPPSTDTQYF. For the CDR3, the DNA is TGCAGCGTTGACGGGACAAGAAGTCGCAGCGGGAGAACTTCCCCCCCTAGCACAGATACGCAGTATTTT.

The chain recombines TRBV30 with TRBJ1-6, with D perhaps TRBD1 (5 bases). Germline V gene lookup returns CDR1 GTSNPN and CDR2 SVGIG (reference sequence). V lost 4 bases and J 4 bases, leaving 20 bases between the germline ends. The CDR3 contains 17 residues. The CDR3 sequence is CAWTGQGGRAYNSPLHF. In DNA form, the CDR3 reads TGTGCCTGGACAGGCCAGGGAGGGAGGGCATATAATTCACCCCTCCACTTT.

J is TRBJ2-5 and V is TRBV7-6; 9 bases agree with TRBD2. CDR1 SGHVS and CDR2 FNYEAQ come from the germline V gene. Germline trimming cut 7 bases from V and 3 bases from J; bases unmatched to any gene: 18. The CDR3 has 18 residues. The CDR3 DNA reads as TGTGCCAGCATCGAGGGGCCTCGGGCTAGCGGGGAGGAAGAGACCCAGTACTTC. Its translation is CASIEGPRASGEEETQYF.

The chain is built from TRBV7-8 and TRBJ2-7, with TRBD1 as a possible D gene (5 bases). This CDR3 has 16 residues. V lost 2 bases and J lost 0, with 14 bases in between. The germline gives CDR1 SGHVS, CDR2 FQNEAQ. This CDR3 is CASSLLQGASSYEQYF. CDR3 nucleotide sequence: TGTGCCAGCAGCTTACTCCAGGGCGCCAGCTCCTACGAGCAGTACTTC.

This chain joins TRBV30 and TRBJ2-2; 9 positions agree with TRBD2. Looked up from germline, CDR1 is GTSNPN and CDR2 is SVGIG (reference sequence). Losses at the gene ends were 2 bases for V and 2 bases for J; bases not matched to a gene: 3. The CDR3 consists of 15 residues. Here the CDR3 DNA reads TGTGCCTGGAGTAGCCTAGCGGGAAACACCGGGGAGCTGTTTTTT. Protein product: CAWSSLAGNTGELFF.